This T cell receptor (beta chain) was documented in a study of identifying expanded T cells in peripheral blood. V was pared by 2 bases and J by 7 bases, with 8 bases of the junction left unmatched. CDR3 length: 14 amino acids. The germline CDR1 and CDR2 sequences are SGHNT and YYREEE (reference sequence). TCRdb's copy holds only in-frame clones and misses some; the assay was immunoSEQ multiplex PCR. The sample lists around 100,000 clones; 75% to 90% were seen once. The sequence was obtained from a person aged 18 to 69 in good health. Specimen: blood. V is TRBV5-4 and J is TRBJ1-2, with TRBD1 identical over 7 bases. CDR3: CASSLAAGGRGYTF. CDR3 nucleotides: TGTGCCAGCAGCTTAGCCGCAGGGGGGCGTGGCTACACCTTC.